This T cell receptor (beta chain) was captured by sequencing in a study of control samples from healthy donors and cancer patients. V shed 0 bases and J shed 1 base, with 7 bases lying between them. Per the germline V gene, CDR1 is SGHRS and CDR2 is YFSETQ. CDR3 length equals 14 residues. Produced via immunoSEQ multiplex PCR; TCRdb's table is partial and in-frame only. The sample comprises some 250,000 clones, roughly 87% of which are singletons, and about an eighth rests with the top ten. The TCR was taken from a woman aged 55 to 70 with lung cancer. The chain carries TRBV5-1 and TRBJ1-1, with no clear D. The sequenced material came from PBMCs. CDR3 in DNA: TGCGCCAGCAGCTTGGAGCTCCGGAACACTGAAGCTTTCTTT. Residues: CASSLELRNTEAFF.